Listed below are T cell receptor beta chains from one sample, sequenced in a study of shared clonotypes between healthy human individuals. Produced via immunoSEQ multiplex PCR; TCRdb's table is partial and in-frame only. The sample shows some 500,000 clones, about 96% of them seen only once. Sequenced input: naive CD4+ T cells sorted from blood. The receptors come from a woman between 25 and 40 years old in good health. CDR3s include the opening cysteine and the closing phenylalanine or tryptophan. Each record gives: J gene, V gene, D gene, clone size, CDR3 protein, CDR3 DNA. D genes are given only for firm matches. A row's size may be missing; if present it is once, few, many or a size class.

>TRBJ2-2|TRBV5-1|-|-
CASSSGLNTGELFF
TGCGCCAGCAGCTCTGGACTTAACACCGGGGAGCTGTTTTTT
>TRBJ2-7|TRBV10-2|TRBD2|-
CASTRGSGGSYEQYF
TGCGCCAGCACCCGCGGGAGCGGGGGCTCCTACGAGCAGTACTTC
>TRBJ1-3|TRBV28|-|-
CASSLFQGLGDTIYF
TGTGCCAGCAGTTTATTTCAAGGATTGGGGGACACCATATATTTT
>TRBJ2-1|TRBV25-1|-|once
CASSGPPRFDEQFF
TGTGCCAGCAGTGGCCCCCCGCGATTCGATGAGCAGTTCTTC
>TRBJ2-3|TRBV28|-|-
CASSLGSGGDASTDTQYF
TGTGCCAGCAGTTTAGGAAGTGGCGGGGACGCTAGCACAGATACGCAGTATTTT
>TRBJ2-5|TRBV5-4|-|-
CASSLPGKETQYF
TGTGCCAGCAGCTTGCCGGGTAAAGAGACCCAGTACTTC
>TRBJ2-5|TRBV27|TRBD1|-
CASKQGNQETQYF
TGTGCCAGCAAACAGGGGAACCAAGAGACCCAGTACTTC
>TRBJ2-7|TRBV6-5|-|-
CASGHSDDSFEQYF
TGTGCCAGCGGACACTCGGACGACTCCTTTGAGCAGTACTTC
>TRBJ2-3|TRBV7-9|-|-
CASSFSMGADTQYF
TGTGCCAGCAGCTTTAGTATGGGTGCAGATACGCAGTATTTT
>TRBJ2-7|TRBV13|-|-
CASSSGTGLQYF
TGTGCCAGCAGCAGCGGGACAGGCCTCCAGTACTTC
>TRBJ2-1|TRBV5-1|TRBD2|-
CASGHASGIEQFF
TGCGCCAGCGGTCACGCTAGCGGGATTGAGCAGTTCTTC
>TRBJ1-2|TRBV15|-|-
CATSIGGRTYGYTF
TGTGCCACCAGCATTGGCGGCAGAACTTATGGCTACACCTTC
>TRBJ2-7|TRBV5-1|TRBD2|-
CASSISLAGTTYEQYF
TGCGCCAGCAGCATATCGCTAGCGGGGACTACCTACGAGCAGTACTTC
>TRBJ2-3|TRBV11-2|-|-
CASSLDRSGGNTQYF
TGTGCCAGCAGCTTAGATCGCAGCGGAGGAAATACGCAGTATTTT
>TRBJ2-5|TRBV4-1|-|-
CASSLEVRGETQYF
TGCGCCAGCAGCCTCGAAGTTAGAGGGGAGACCCAGTACTTC
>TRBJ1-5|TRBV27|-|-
CASSSFERGGQPQHF
TGTGCCAGCAGCTCCTTCGAAAGGGGGGGTCAGCCCCAGCATTTT
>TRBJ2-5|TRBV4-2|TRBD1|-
CASSKGQQETQYF
TGTGCCAGCAGCAAGGGACAGCAAGAGACCCAGTACTTC
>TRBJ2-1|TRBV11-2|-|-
CASSLGQNNEQFF
TGTGCCAGCAGCTTAGGACAGAACAATGAGCAGTTCTTC
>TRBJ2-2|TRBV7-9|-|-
CASSGENEAGELFF
TGTGCCAGCAGCGGGGAGAATGAGGCCGGGGAGCTGTTTTTT
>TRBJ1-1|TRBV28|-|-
CASRQRETEAFF
TGTGCCAGCAGGCAAAGGGAAACTGAAGCTTTCTTT
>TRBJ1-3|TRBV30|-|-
CAWSVTGRENTIYF
TGTGCCTGGAGTGTTACAGGGCGTGAAAACACCATATATTTT
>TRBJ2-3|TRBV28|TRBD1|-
CASSPAGRGWDTQYF
TGTGCCAGCAGCCCTGCGGGCAGGGGGTGGGATACGCAGTATTTT
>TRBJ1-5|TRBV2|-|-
CASSLRVYSNQPQHF
TGTGCCAGCAGCCTAAGGGTTTATAGCAATCAGCCCCAGCATTTT
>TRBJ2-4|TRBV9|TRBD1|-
CASSGTGRLAKNIQYF
TGTGCCAGCAGTGGGACAGGGCGGCTAGCCAAAAACATTCAGTACTTC
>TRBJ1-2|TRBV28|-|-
CASSFVPGGLSGYTF
TGTGCCAGCAGTTTCGTCCCTGGCGGCCTCTCTGGCTACACCTTC
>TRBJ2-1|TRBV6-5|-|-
CASSTTDGSYNEQFF
TGTGCCAGCAGTACAACGGATGGATCCTACAATGAGCAGTTCTTC
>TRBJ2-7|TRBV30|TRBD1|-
CAWRPGQHSYEQYF
TGTGCCTGGCGACCGGGACAGCACTCGTACGAGCAGTACTTC
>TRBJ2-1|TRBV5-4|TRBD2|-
CASSLGLAGDEQFF
TGTGCCAGCAGCTTGGGATTAGCGGGAGATGAGCAGTTCTTC
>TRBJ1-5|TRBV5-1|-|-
CASSPGTENQPQHF
TGCGCCAGCAGCCCCGGGACTGAGAATCAGCCCCAGCATTTT
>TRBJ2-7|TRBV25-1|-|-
CASSPGQTYEQYF
TGTGCCAGCAGTCCGGGACAAACCTACGAGCAGTACTTC
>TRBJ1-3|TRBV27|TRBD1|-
CASSRDRENGNTIYF
TGTGCCAGCAGCCGAGACAGGGAAAATGGAAACACCATATATTTT
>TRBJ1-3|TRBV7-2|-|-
CASSLIGVRGNTIYF
TGTGCCAGCAGCTTAATTGGGGTCCGCGGAAACACCATATATTTT